The next 32 T cell receptor beta chains were all read from a single sample in a study of STAT5B mutations in CD4+ large granular lymphocyte leukemia. Using immunoSEQ multiplex PCR, the repertoire was profiled, and TCRdb retains in-frame clones only, with some absent. The profile shows almost 30,000 clones, 65% to 85% of them singletons. Source material: CD4+ T cells from blood buffy coats. Receptors originate from a human donor in good health.

The chain joins TRBV10-3 to TRBJ1-1; D not resolved. The V gene lost 2 bases and the J gene lost 5 bases, with 9 bases spanning the gap. The CDR3 sequence is 13 residues long. Germline V lookup: CDR1 ENHRY, CDR2 SYGVKD. The DNA for the CDR3 is TGTGCCATCAGTGAGCGGCTGGGGACTGAAGCTTTCTTT. Protein product: CAISERLGTEAFF.

This clone came up a few times. The chain employs TRBV2 and TRBJ2-7, with TRBD2 matching 7 bases. Germline lookup yields CDR1 SNHLY and CDR2 FYNNEI. This CDR3 contains 14 residues. V trimming: 3 bases; J trimming: 2 bases; junction bases outside the gene matches: 4. CDR3 sequence (DNA): TGTGCCAGCAGTGACTGGCGGGGGACCTACGAGCAGTACGTC. Translated, it gives CASSDWRGTYEQYV.

This rearrangement joins TRBV5-1 to TRBJ2-3; 9 bases map to TRBD2. Germline V gives CDR1 SGHRS, CDR2 YFSETQ. The V and J ends lost 6 bases and 5 bases, in that order; junction bases with no gene match: 7. The CDR3 spans 14 residues. The CDR3 sequence is CASTPQTSGDTQYF. As DNA, the CDR3 is TGCGCCAGCACGCCCCAGACTAGCGGAGATACGCAGTATTTT.

The chain recombines TRBV4-3 with TRBJ2-7; D is undetermined. Trimming stripped 0 bases from V and 3 bases from J, with 6 bases between. The CDR3 is 13 residues long. Germline CDR1 reads LGHNA; CDR2 reads YSLEER. The CDR3 is CASSQDLGYEQYF. CDR3 nucleotides: TGCGCCAGCAGCCAAGATTTAGGCTACGAGCAGTACTTC.

This sequence joins TRBV29-1 and TRBJ1-1, with a weak D call TRBD1 (6 bases). V was clipped by 2 bases and J by 3 bases, with 13 bases between them. There are 14 residues in the CDR3. Germline lookup yields CDR1 SQVTM and CDR2 ANQGSEA. CDR3 in amino acids: CSVESRGLDTEAFF. The CDR3 DNA sequence: TGCAGCGTTGAATCAAGGGGGTTGGACACTGAAGCTTTCTTT.

This sequence joins TRBV18 and TRBJ1-2; possibly TRBD1 for D (6 bases). CDR3 length: 13 residues. V gave up 4 bases and J gave up 4 bases, with 10 bases separating them. The germline V gene has CDR1 KGHSH and CDR2 LQKENI. The CDR3 sequence: CASSLDSLYGYTF. The DNA for the CDR3 is TGTGCCAGCTCACTGGACAGCCTCTATGGCTACACCTTC.

The chain is built from TRBV2 and TRBJ2-7; D is uncertain. Between the trimmed V and J ends, which lost 8 bases and 2 bases, there was a span of 13 bases. This CDR3 has 13 amino acids. Germline V gene lookup returns CDR1 SNHLY and CDR2 FYNNEI. CDR3 nucleotides: TGTGCCAGCGCAAGAGGCAGTGCCTACGAGCAGTACGTC. Its protein is CASARGSAYEQYV.

The V gene is TRBV4-2, the J gene TRBJ2-7, with D tentatively TRBD2 (5 bases). The CDR3 loop spans 15 amino acids. Germline V gene lookup returns CDR1 LGHNA and CDR2 YNFKEQ. V was shortened by 5 bases and J by 3 bases, with 17 bases between the two germline ends. The CDR3 DNA follows: TGTGCCAGCAGCTCAGTTTACGGGGAAAGCTACGAGCAGTACTTC. Translated: CASSSVYGESYEQYF.

This clone was recorded only once. The chain combines TRBV4-1 with TRBJ2-3; D is ambiguous. Germline CDR1 MGHRA, CDR2 YSYEKL. The germline V and J ends were trimmed by 6 bases and 2 bases, with 9 bases remaining between them. The CDR3 length is 13 residues. The CDR3 coding sequence is TGCGCCAGCAGTGTCGTCCCCACAGATACGCAGTATTTT. It specifies CASSVVPTDTQYF.

V usage is TRBV16 and J usage is TRBJ2-3; D gene uncertain. V lost 2 bases, J lost 2 bases, and 8 bases lay in between. The CDR3 has 14 residues. The germline CDR1 and CDR2 sequences are KGHSY and FQNENV. CDR3 sequence: CASSQNFPTDTQYF. DNA for the CDR3: TGTGCCAGCAGCCAAAATTTTCCCACAGATACGCAGTATTTT.

The chain carries TRBV5-4 and TRBJ2-2, with 8 bases lining up with TRBD1. Per germline, CDR1 SGHNT and CDR2 YYREEE (reference sequence). The CDR3 is 15 amino acids. V trimming: 4 bases; J trimming: 4 bases; junction bases outside the gene matches: 6. The chain's CDR3 is CASSGVTGATGELFF. CDR3 nucleotide sequence: TGTGCCAGCAGCGGAGTGACAGGGGCCACCGGGGAGCTGTTTTTT.

About this clone: One end of the junction is discordant with germline, which a read error may explain. The rearrangement links TRBV20-1 to TRBJ1-4; D is undetermined. This CDR3 is 10 amino acids long. In germline, CDR1 is DFQATT, CDR2 SNEGSKA (reference sequence). CDR3 sequence (DNA): TGTGGAGGGCGGAGGGAAAAACTGTTTTTT. This sequence encodes CGGRREKLFF.

The chain uses TRBV6-1 and TRBJ1-5, with D possibly TRBD1 on 5 matching bases. The germline V gene encodes CDR1 MNHNS and CDR2 SASEGT. The V gene lost 8 bases and the J gene lost 0 bases, with 8 bases spanning the gap. There are 13 residues in the CDR3. The CDR3 DNA sequence: TGTGCCAGCGTCCAGGGTAGCAATCAGCCCCAGCATTTT. Residues: CASVQGSNQPQHF.

The genes are TRBV5-6 and TRBJ1-6; maybe TRBD1 (6 bases). Germline CDR1 and CDR2: SGHDT and YYEEEE. Trimming cost V 4 bases and J 9 bases, with 20 bases left between them. The CDR3 extends over 16 amino acids. The CDR3 coding sequence is TGTGCCAGCAGCCAGAGAGGGGGTATTGGGGGTTCACCCCTCCACTTT. The encoded protein is CASSQRGGIGGSPLHF.

This clone was seen a single time. J is TRBJ1-4 and V is TRBV9, with 10 nucleotides matching TRBD1. V lost 3 bases, J lost 5 bases, and 4 bases stayed unmatched. Germline CDR1 reads SGDLS; CDR2 reads YYNGEE. The CDR3 totals 15 residues. CDR3 sequence reads: CASSAGGQGNEKLFF. The CDR3 DNA sequence: TGTGCCAGCAGCGCCGGGGGACAGGGGAATGAAAAACTGTTTTTT.

The chain combines TRBV4-3 with TRBJ2-5; D ambiguous. Per the germline V gene, CDR1 is LGHNA and CDR2 is YSLEER. V gave up 1 base and J gave up 7 bases, with 22 bases separating them. This CDR3 is built from 17 residues. The CDR3 loop is CASSQARTTEFLWTQYF. The CDR3 bases are TGCGCCAGCAGCCAAGCCAGAACAACGGAGTTTCTGTGGACCCAGTACTTC.

The genes are TRBV12-1 and TRBJ2-2; the D call of TRBD2 is as the table states it, not checked on the DNA. TRBV12-1 is designated a pseudogene. The CDR3 loop spans 16 amino acids. The CDR3 protein is CASSFSPGGQTGELFF. The CDR3 DNA sequence: TGTGCCAGCAGCTTTTCCCCGGGGGGGCAGACCGGGGAGCTGTTTTTT.

This clone came up once. The chain uses TRBV6-6 and TRBJ2-5, with D maybe TRBD1 (6 bases). V was pared by 5 bases and J by 2 bases, with 12 bases between. The CDR3 totals 14 residues. Germline lookup yields CDR1 MNHNY and CDR2 SVGAGI (reference sequence). The CDR3 sequence is CASSPPRGQETQYF. The CDR3, as DNA: TGTGCCAGCAGTCCCCCGAGGGGGCAAGAGACCCAGTACTTC.

The chain employs TRBV6-6 and TRBJ1-4; D is unresolved. The ends were cut back, 8 bases at V and 1 base at J, with 11 bases in the middle. CDR1 and CDR2 from the germline V gene are MNHNY and SVGAGI (reference sequence). This CDR3 has 14 amino acids. In DNA, the CDR3 is TGTGCCAGCGGGCGCCGGCTAACTAATGAAAAACTGTTTTTT. This sequence encodes CASGRRLTNEKLFF.

The chain has TRBV5-1 and TRBJ2-1, with 9 nucleotides matching TRBD1. V was pared by 0 bases and J by 4 bases, with 11 bases of the junction left unmatched. Germline values: CDR1 SGHRS, CDR2 YFSETQ. This CDR3 comprises 18 residues. The CDR3 sequence: CASSLEGSGTGTYNEQFF. As DNA, the CDR3 is TGCGCCAGCAGCTTGGAAGGGTCCGGGACAGGGACGTACAATGAGCAGTTCTTC.

The genes are TRBV27 and TRBJ1-3; 7 bases map to TRBD1. J gave up 0 bases and V 6 bases, and 5 bases lay outside the gene matches. This CDR3 region has 15 residues. Germline CDR1 is MNHEY and CDR2 is SMNVEV (reference sequence). The DNA for the CDR3 is TGTGCCAGCAGCAGACAGGGCTTCTCTGGAAACACCATATATTTT. This encodes CASSRQGFSGNTIYF.

This rearrangement joins TRBV11-1 to TRBJ2-5; D gene uncertain. The CDR3 has 14 residues. The germline CDR1 and CDR2 sequences are SGHAT and FQDESV (reference sequence). Trimming left V 2 bases short and J 2 bases short, with 9 bases between. The CDR3 loop reads CASSLFPEQETQYF. In nucleotides, the CDR3 is TGTGCCAGCAGCTTATTCCCAGAACAAGAGACCCAGTACTTC. Full variable domain (rest looked up from reference TRBV11-1 and TRBJ2-5): EAEVAQSPRYKITEKSQAVAFWCDPISGHATLYWYRQILGQGPELLVQFQDESVVDDSQLPKDRFSAERLKGVDSTLKIQPAELGDSAMYLCASSLFPEQETQYFGPGTRLLVL.

The chain employs TRBV21-1 and TRBJ1-3. TRBV21-1 is reported as a pseudogene. This CDR3 contains 14 residues. The CDR3: CAILRISSGNTIYF. The CDR3 DNA is TGTGCCATCCTTCGAATAAGCTCTGGAAACACCATATATTTT.

The chain carries TRBV18 and TRBJ2-7, with TRBD1 matching over 12 bases. J lost 8 bases, V lost 6 bases, and 8 bases had no gene match. CDR1 and CDR2 from the germline V gene are KGHSH and LQKENI. The CDR3 extends over 14 amino acids. CDR3 in amino acids: CASSPPGQGAKQYF. The CDR3, as DNA: TGTGCCAGCTCTCCTCCGGGACAGGGGGCGAAGCAGTACTTC.

As regards this clone: The CDR3 carries no conserved terminal phenylalanine or tryptophan, so it likely arises from a read error. The rearrangement joins TRBV25-1 to TRBJ1-2; 9 nucleotides align to TRBD1. J lost 7 bases, V lost 5 bases, and 11 bases had no gene match. Germline lookup yields CDR1 MGHDK and CDR2 SYGVNS. The length of the CDR3 is 15 residues. The CDR3 region is CASSPSPGQGFGYTL. The CDR3 DNA reads as TGTGCCAGCAGTCCCTCCCCGGGACAGGGATTTGGCTACACCCTC.

The chain combines TRBV5-1 with TRBJ2-5; 7 positions agree with TRBD2. Trimming removed 0 bases from V and 9 bases from J; junction bases left unmatched: 5. Germline V CDR1 and CDR2: SGHRS, YFSETQ. CDR3 size: 13 residues. The CDR3 region is CASSLAAGEAQYF. Written as DNA, the CDR3 is TGCGCCAGCAGCTTGGCGGCGGGGGAGGCCCAGTACTTC. The full variable domain, its missing parts supplied by reference TRBV5-1 and TRBJ2-5, is KAGVTQTPRYLIKTRGQQVTLSCSPISGHRSVSWYQQTPGQGLQFLFEYFSETQRNKGNFPGRFSGRQFSNSRSEMNVSTLELGDSALYLCASSLAAGEAQYFGPGTRLLVL.

The sample holds one count of this clone. This chain links TRBV28 with TRBJ2-5, with D possibly matching TRBD2 (5 bases). Deletions cut 6 bases from V and 2 bases from J, with 19 bases between. The CDR3 loop spans 16 amino acids. Germline CDR1 is MDHEN and CDR2 is SYDVKM. CDR3 DNA: TGTGCCAGCAGCCCCCTGGCTAGGGAGATTCAAGAGACCCAGTACTTC. It specifies CASSPLAREIQETQYF.

The table lists this clone with a few counts. The CDR3: CASSTATGGYEQYF. The CDR3 DNA reads TGTGCCAGCAGCACGGCCACAGGGGGCTACGAGCAGTACTTC. V gene TRBV5-4 combines with J gene TRBJ2-7; 8 nucleotides line up with TRBD1. The V and J ends lost 4 bases and 3 bases, in that order; junction bases with no gene match: 6. The CDR3 runs to 14 residues. Per germline, CDR1 SGHNT and CDR2 YYREEE (reference sequence). Full variable domain (missing parts from reference TRBV5-4 and TRBJ2-7): ETGVTQSPTHLIKTRGQQVTLRCSSQSGHNTVSWYQQALGQGPQFIFQYYREEENGRGNFPPRFSGLQFPNYSSELNVNALELDDSALYLCASSTATGGYEQYFGPGTRLTVT.

This clone was seen a handful of times. The chain has TRBV7-9 and TRBJ1-5; D unclear. This CDR3 has 14 residues. Germline values: CDR1 SEHNR, CDR2 FQNEAQ (reference sequence). V was trimmed by 1 base and J by 5 bases, leaving 9 bases between them. The DNA for the CDR3 is TGTGCCAGCAGCTTAGGAGGGTTGGATCAGCCCCAGCATTTT. Encoded protein: CASSLGGLDQPQHF.

V usage is TRBV11-3 and J usage is TRBJ2-2; no reliable D call. V lost 5 bases and J lost 2, with 9 bases in between. This CDR3 contains 14 residues. Germline-derived CDR1 and CDR2 are SGHNT and YENEEA. CDR3 sequence reads: CASSRDPNTGELFF. CDR3 DNA: TGTGCCAGCAGCCGAGACCCTAACACCGGGGAGCTGTTTTTT.

V and J are TRBV9 and TRBJ2-3; D unresolved. The V end was cut by 4 bases, the J end by 4 bases, with 13 bases between. CDR1 and CDR2 from the germline V gene are SGDLS and YYNGEE. The CDR3 has 14 residues. The CDR3 reads CASSPPYLPDTQYF. The CDR3 DNA is TGTGCCAGCAGCCCCCCTTACTTGCCAGATACGCAGTATTTT.

This rearrangement joins TRBV19 to TRBJ2-1; 12 bases agree with TRBD2. The CDR3 has 16 residues. J gave up 4 bases and V 6 bases, and 7 bases lay outside the gene matches. The germline gives CDR1 LNHDA, CDR2 SQIVND (reference sequence). This chain's CDR3 is CASSSLLAGGYNEQFF. The CDR3 region has the DNA TGTGCCAGTAGCTCCCTCCTAGCGGGGGGGTACAATGAGCAGTTCTTC.